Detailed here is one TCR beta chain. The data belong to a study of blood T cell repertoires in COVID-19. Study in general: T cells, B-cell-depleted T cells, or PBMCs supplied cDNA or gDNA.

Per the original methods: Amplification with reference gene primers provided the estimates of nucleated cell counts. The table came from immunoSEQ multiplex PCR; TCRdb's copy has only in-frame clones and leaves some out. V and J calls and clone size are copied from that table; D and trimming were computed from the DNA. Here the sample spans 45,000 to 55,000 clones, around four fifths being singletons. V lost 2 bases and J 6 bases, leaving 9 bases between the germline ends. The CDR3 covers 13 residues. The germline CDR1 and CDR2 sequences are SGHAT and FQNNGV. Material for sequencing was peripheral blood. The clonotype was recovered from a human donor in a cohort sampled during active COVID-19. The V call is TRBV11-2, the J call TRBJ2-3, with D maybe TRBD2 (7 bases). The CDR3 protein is CASSLRGGDTQYF. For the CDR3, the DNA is TGTGCCAGCAGCTTAAGGGGGGGCGATACGCAGTATTTT.